A single sample gave rise to the 23 T cell receptor beta chains below, sequenced in a study of regulatory T cells in long-lasting Graves disease. To make TCR beta libraries, researchers used iRepertoire HTBI primers and Arm-PCR of CDR3 regions. TCRdb analysed the multiplex PCR reads with MiXCR anew, one entry per CDR3 protein. The sample records 400,000 to 550,000 distinct CDR3 sequences, 15% to 20% being singletons. Stated time point: newly diagnosed GD, antithyroid drugs for less than 3 months. The TCR library was made from RNA that had been extracted from PBMCs in TRIzol. Separately, the same data were catalogued under a study of T cells in Graves' hyperthyroidism and ophthalmopathy.

The sequenced sample was peripheral blood mononuclear cells (PBMCs), obtained at new diagnosis, from a patient treated with antithyroid drugs. These receptors originate from a woman aged 30 to 39 with Graves disease.

This clonotype was detected only once. V gene TRBV19 combines with J gene TRBJ1-6; 7 bases are a match to TRBD1. CDR1 and CDR2 (germline): LNHDA, SQIVND (reference sequence). The CDR3 length is 14 residues. Losses at the gene ends were 10 bases for V and 4 bases for J; bases not matched to a gene: 7. CDR3 DNA: TGTGCCACCACCGGACAGGCGTATAATTCACCCCTCCACTTT. Protein: CATTGQAYNSPLHF.

The sample holds many counts of this clonotype. The chain carries TRBV11-3 and TRBJ2-1; 15 bases map to TRBD2. Germline V gives CDR1 SGHNT, CDR2 YENEEA. CDR3 length: 16 amino acids. Losses at the gene ends were 6 bases for V and 6 bases for J; bases not matched to a gene: 6. The CDR3 loop reads CASSRGTSGRSNEQFF. The CDR3 DNA sequence: TGTGCCAGCAGTCGGGGGACTAGCGGGAGGTCCAATGAGCAGTTCTTC.

This clonotype turned up a few times. The V gene is TRBV2, the J gene TRBJ2-7; 7 bases are a match to TRBD1. The V gene end was trimmed by 11 bases and the J gene end by 2 bases; junction bases not matched to a gene: 3. The CDR3 has 11 residues. Germline V CDR1 and CDR2: SNHLY, FYNNEI. For the CDR3, the DNA is TGTGCCGAGGGACAGACCTACGAGCAGTACTTC. Translated: CAEGQTYEQYF.

A few counts support this clonotype. This chain uses TRBV12-3 or TRBV12-4 with TRBJ1-5, with D hard to call. With 3 bases removed from V and 0 bases from J, the gap between germline ends came to 6 bases. The CDR3 is 14 residues long. The chain's CDR3 is CASSLMHSNQPQHF. CDR3 in DNA: TGTGCCAGCAGTTTGATGCATAGCAATCAGCCCCAGCATTTT.

Of note for this clonotype: The CDR3 ends on some other residue instead of the conserved phenylalanine or tryptophan, so this is likely a read error. This rearrangement joins TRBV18 to TRBJ1-1, with a possible D match to TRBD1 (5 bases). Trimming stripped 0 bases from V and 3 bases from J, with 8 bases between. The CDR3 runs to 14 residues. CDR1 KGHSH and CDR2 LQKENI come from the germline V gene. CDR3 DNA sequence: TGTGCCAGCTCACCACCGTTAGGGGACACTGAAGCTTTCCTT. This encodes CASSPPLGDTEAFL.

This clonotype was picked up many times. For the CDR3, the DNA is TGTGCCAGCAGCTCCGAGGCGGGACGGAACGATGAAAAACTGTTTTTT. It yields the protein CASSSEAGRNDEKLFF. V gene TRBV7-9 combines with J gene TRBJ1-4; D possibly corresponds to TRBD1 (5 bases). Germline values: CDR1 SEHNR, CDR2 FQNEAQ (reference sequence). V dropped 4 bases and J dropped 6 bases, with 18 bases sitting between them. This CDR3 contains 16 residues.

The chain joins TRBV11-3 to TRBJ2-7; 7 bases are shared with TRBD1. Germline assignment: CDR1 SGHNT and CDR2 YENEEA. J was trimmed by 2 bases and V by 2 bases; bases with no gene match: 6. This CDR3 has 15 amino acids. This chain's CDR3 is CASSLYGDSTYEQYF. DNA for the CDR3: TGTGCCAGCAGCTTATACGGGGACAGCACCTACGAGCAGTACTTC.

This clonotype was found many times. The chain uses TRBV3-1 and TRBJ1-5; D call uncertain. The CDR3 contains 13 residues. The V gene's germline CDR1 is LGHDT and CDR2 YNNKEL (reference sequence). Trimming took 1 base from V and 4 from J, leaving 5 bases between them. The CDR3 nucleotides are TGTGCCAGCAGCCAAGGGAAAAATCAGCCCCAGCATTTT. Amino acid sequence: CASSQGKNQPQHF.

The genes are TRBV10-3 and TRBJ2-2; TRBD1 agrees at 7 bases. The CDR3 spans 13 residues. Germline CDR1 ENHRY, CDR2 SYGVKD. V lost 10 bases, J lost 7 bases, and 9 bases stayed unmatched. The CDR3 bases are TGTGCCAGCAGAGACAGGGCGGTCGGGGAGCTGTTTTTT. As protein: CASRDRAVGELFF.

The count of this clonotype is one. V and J are TRBV7-6 and TRBJ2-5; the D gene is possibly TRBD1 (5 bases). Between the trimmed V and J ends, which lost 0 bases and 5 bases, there was a span of 16 bases. Germline V lookup: CDR1 SGHVS, CDR2 FNYEAQ. The CDR3 contains 16 residues. This CDR3 reads CASSLAAAAGLETQYF. CDR3 nucleotides: TGTGCCAGCAGCTTAGCCGCGGCCGCAGGGCTGGAGACCCAGTACTTC. Together with reference TRBV7-6 and TRBJ2-5, the CDR3 gives the full variable domain: GAGVSQSPRYKVTKRGQDVALRCDPISGHVSLYWYRQALGQGPEFLTYFNYEAQQDKSGLPNDRFSAERPEGSISTLTIQRTEQRDSAMYRCASSLAAAAGLETQYFGPGTRLLVL.

This rearrangement joins TRBV7-6 to TRBJ2-1; 7 bases match TRBD1. The junction had 5 bases not matched to a gene; V was cut back by 1 base and J by 2 bases. CDR1 SGHVS and CDR2 FNYEAQ come from the germline V gene. The CDR3 length is 16 residues. The CDR3 region has the DNA TGTGCCAGCAGCTTAGGAACAGGGGACCCCTACAATGAGCAGTTCTTC. It encodes CASSLGTGDPYNEQFF.

This clonotype has more than one count but fewer than ten. One junction end disagrees with the germline gene, perhaps due to a read error. The V and J genes are TRBV7-7 and TRBJ2-5; a possible D gene is TRBD1 (6 bases). The length of the CDR3 is 15 residues. Germline V gene sequence: CDR1 SSHAT, CDR2 FNYEAQ (reference sequence). The CDR3 here is CASSPGSGQRETQYF. The CDR3 nucleotides are TGTGCTAGCAGCCCTGGATCCGGACAGAGGGAGACCCAGTACTTC. The complete variable domain, with remaining parts taken from reference TRBV7-7 and TRBJ2-5, reads GAGVSQSPRYKVTKRGQDVTLRCDPISSHATLYWYQQALGQGPEFLTYFNYEAQPDKSGLPSDRFSAERPEGSISTLTIQRTEQRDSAMYRCASSPGSGQRETQYFGPGTRLLVL.

This clonotype was detected a few times. J is TRBJ2-1 and V is TRBV7-9; TRBD2 agrees at 11 bases. CDR1 and CDR2 (germline): SEHNR, FQNEAQ (reference sequence). The CDR3 runs to 14 residues. V was clipped by 3 bases and J by 5 bases; unmatched bases: 0. The chain's CDR3 is CASSFSGRDNEQFF. Written as DNA, the CDR3 is TGTGCCAGCAGCTTTAGCGGGAGGGACAATGAGCAGTTCTTC. The full variable domain, rest sourced from reference TRBV7-9 and TRBJ2-1, is DTGVSQNPRHKITKRGQNVTFRCDPISEHNRLYWYRQTLGQGPEFLTYFQNEAQLEKSRLLSDRFSAERPKGSFSTLEIQRTEQGDSAMYLCASSFSGRDNEQFFGPGTRLTVL.

In this sample, this clonotype turned up many times. V usage is TRBV5-6 and J usage is TRBJ1-5, with D perhaps matching TRBD1 (6 bases). Germline CDR1 and CDR2: SGHDT and YYEEEE. Trimming left V 3 bases short and J 6 bases short, with 19 bases between. CDR3 length: 16 amino acids. In DNA form, the CDR3 reads TGTGCCAGCAGCTCTTACAGGGTAAGGGGTACTCAGCCCCAGCATTTT. As protein: CASSSYRVRGTQPQHF.

This clonotype came up many times. The genes are TRBV5-6 and TRBJ2-1; 8 nucleotides match TRBD1. The J call may be in error: the DNA end matches TRBJ2-5 better. This CDR3 comprises 13 residues. Germline V gives CDR1 SGHDT, CDR2 YYEEEE. CDR3 in DNA: TGTGCCAGCAGCTCGGGGACAGGAGAGACCCAGTACTTC. Amino acid sequence: CASSSGTGETQYF.

This chain connects TRBV7-2 to TRBJ1-5, with a tentative D call TRBD1 (6 bases). Germline V CDR1 and CDR2: SGHTA, FQGNSA. CDR3 length equals 18 residues. V lost 8 bases, J lost 1 base, and 24 bases lay in between. The CDR3 region has the DNA TGTGCCAGCCTTCGGGTCGGGGGGCTCCTTGGGAGCAATCAGCCCCAGCATTTT. It specifies CASLRVGGLLGSNQPQHF. Using reference TRBV7-2 and TRBJ1-5 for the parts outside the CDR3, the full variable domain is GAGVSQSPSNKVTEKGKDVELRCDPISGHTALYWYRQSLGQGLEFLIYFQGNSAPDKSGLPSDRFSAERTGGSVSTLTIQRTQQEDSAVYLCASLRVGGLLGSNQPQHFGDGTRLSIL.

This sequence joins TRBV20-1 and TRBJ2-7; 10 nucleotides match TRBD2. This CDR3 contains 18 residues. V lost 0 bases to trimming and J lost 2 bases; unmatched junction nucleotides: 13. CDR1 and CDR2 (germline): DFQATT, SNEGSKA (reference sequence). Here the CDR3 reads CSARDVGSSTSGTYEQYF. In nucleotides, the CDR3 is TGCAGTGCTAGAGACGTGGGTTCGAGTACTAGCGGGACCTACGAGCAGTACTTC.

This clonotype was seen repeatedly, ten times or more. The V and J genes are TRBV12-3 or TRBV12-4 and TRBJ1-1; D gene unclear. The CDR3 contains 17 residues. Trimming stripped 3 bases from V and 0 bases from J, with 17 bases between. CDR3 region: CASSLGLQVYMNTEAFF. CDR3 DNA: TGTGCCAGCAGTTTGGGCCTGCAGGTGTACATGAACACTGAAGCTTTCTTT.

The rearrangement links TRBV28 to TRBJ2-5, with TRBD2 identical over 14 bases. This CDR3 has 15 amino acids. Germline assignment: CDR1 MDHEN and CDR2 SYDVKM. V lost 7 bases and J lost 4; bases outside the gene matches: 5. Written as DNA, the CDR3 is TGTGCCAGCAAACCGGGACTAGCGGGAGCAGAGACCCAGTACTTC. Its translation is CASKPGLAGAETQYF.

This clonotype showed up just a few times. V usage is TRBV14 and J usage is TRBJ1-2, with D maybe TRBD1 (5 bases). This CDR3 is built from 14 residues. With 2 bases removed from V and 3 bases from J, the gap between germline ends came to 10 bases. CDR1 and CDR2 (germline): SGHDN, FVKESK. The CDR3 coding sequence is TGTGCCAGCAGCCAAACGGTCAGGGACTATGGCTACACCTTC. Translated, it gives CASSQTVRDYGYTF.

This clonotype was seen repeatedly, ten times or more. J is TRBJ2-5 and V is TRBV10-3; D is undetermined. Per germline, CDR1 ENHRY and CDR2 SYGVKD. The CDR3 is made up of 12 amino acids. The germline V and J ends were trimmed by 1 base and 4 bases, with 4 bases remaining between them. The DNA of the CDR3 is TGTGCCATCAGTGAGTTCGGAGAGACCCAGTACTTC. It codes for CAISEFGETQYF.

This clonotype was seen a few times. This chain uses TRBV5-1 with TRBJ1-1, with D possibly matching TRBD1 (6 bases). The CDR3 length is 13 residues. Trimming took off 5 bases at V and 5 bases at J, with 13 bases between the two ends. Germline V gene lookup returns CDR1 SGHRS and CDR2 YFSETQ. CDR3 sequence reads: CASRVQGKTEAFF. Written as DNA, the CDR3 is TGCGCCAGCAGGGTTCAGGGGAAAACTGAAGCTTTCTTT.

This clonotype occurred many times. The V gene is TRBV7-9, the J gene TRBJ1-1, with 7 bases identical to TRBD1. CDR1 SEHNR and CDR2 FQNEAQ come from the germline V gene (reference sequence). The CDR3 runs 14 residues. The trim removed 5 bases at V and 5 bases at J, leaving 8 bases unmatched. CDR3 coding DNA: TGTGCCAGCAGCCTTAGACAGGGTTGGACTGAAGCTTTCTTT. Its translation is CASSLRQGWTEAFF. The full variable domain, its missing parts supplied by reference TRBV7-9 and TRBJ1-1, is DTGVSQNPRHKITKRGQNVTFRCDPISEHNRLYWYRQTLGQGPEFLTYFQNEAQLEKSRLLSDRFSAERPKGSFSTLEIQRTEQGDSAMYLCASSLRQGWTEAFFGQGTRLTVV.